The clone carrying this TCR beta chain has ten or more counts. These data are taken from a study of prognosis after radiotherapy for stage I lung cancer. Study-level background: The enrollment of patients with stage I non-small cell lung cancer occurred between April 2018 and 2019. Receipt of concurrent therapy with stereotactic body radiotherapy occurred in no patient.

This CDR3 comprises 13 residues. Germline V gives CDR1 DFQATT, CDR2 SNEGSKA (reference sequence). After removal of 3 bases from V and 1 base from J, the junction contained 3 bases not matched to a gene. TCR beta CDR3 was amplified from genomic DNA by two-round multiplex PCR. Round-one PCR had primers specific to each TRBV and TRBJ gene. TCRdb processed the multiplex PCR reads anew with MiXCR; each CDR3 protein has one entry. The data contain 20,000 or so distinct CDR3 sequences, 26% of them seen just once; the ten biggest clones take up approximately 23%. Sequencing was performed on PBMCs, taken before or after stereotactic body radiation therapy (not recorded which). The chain employs TRBV20-1 and TRBJ2-7; 7 bases line up with TRBD1. This receptor was obtained from a donor over 45 with non-small cell lung cancer. The DNA of the CDR3 is TGCAGTGCTAGCTCACAGGGGTCCTACGAGCAGTACTTC. Translating it yields CSASSQGSYEQYF.